This T cell receptor (beta chain) was sequenced for a study of CD8 T cells in ankylosing spondylitis. Study-wide points: Clones that were linked to disease were CD8+ and were relatively rare in peripheral blood. Significantly higher representation of disease-linked clones was reported for matched ankylosing spondylitis synovial fluid.

It was by quantitative 5'-RACE with molecular barcodes that TCR beta libraries were made. TCRdb passed the 5' RACE reads through MiXCR, listing each CDR3 protein once. This table holds 300,000 to 350,000 distinct CDR3 sequences, roughly 12% found once. Concerning this clonotype: The target antigen is unknown.

V shed 1 base and J 6 bases; nucleotides not matched to a gene: 6. The CDR3 length is 14 residues. Per the germline V gene, CDR1 is SGHRS and CDR2 is YFSETQ. This chain uses TRBV5-1 with TRBJ2-7; 8 positions match TRBD2. Sequencing used blood, either unsorted or a sorted T cell fraction (not recorded which). The clonotype was recovered from a female donor with ankylosing spondylitis or in good health (not recorded which). The CDR3 region has the DNA TGCGCCAGCAGCTTGACGGGAGGGTACCGCGAGCAGTACTTC. It encodes CASSLTGGYREQYF.